The 20 T cell receptor beta chains reported below all come from one sample, sequenced in a study of shared clonotypes between healthy human individuals. The data were produced by immunoSEQ multiplex PCR, yet TCRdb's version contains in-frame clones alone and is incomplete. There are roughly 2.5 million clones in the sample; more than 80% occur only once, and over 0.12% lies in the top ten. The sample taken for sequencing was naive CD4+ T cells sorted from blood. Indicated subset: CD45RA+ positively selected. Receptors originate from a man aged 18 to 35 in good health.

This chain uses TRBV11-2 with TRBJ1-3; D unclear. Trimming pared 0 bases from V and 6 bases from J, leaving 6 bases between. The CDR3 spans 13 residues. CDR1 and CDR2 from the germline V gene are SGHAT and FQNNGV. This CDR3 reads CASSLDPENTIYF. For the CDR3, the DNA is TGTGCCAGCAGCTTAGATCCTGAAAACACCATATATTTT.

The chain combines TRBV30 with TRBJ2-7; 11 bases map to TRBD1. CDR3 length: 13 residues. From germline, CDR1 is GTSNPN and CDR2 SVGIG (reference sequence). The ends lost 4 bases at V and 5 bases at J; junction bases unmatched: 4. CDR3 sequence: CAWKGQGADEQYF. DNA for the CDR3: TGTGCCTGGAAAGGACAGGGGGCCGACGAGCAGTACTTC.

This chain links TRBV11-1 with TRBJ2-7; TRBD1 agrees at 9 bases. The CDR3 is 15 amino acids. Trimming cost V 0 bases and J 3 bases; bases outside gene matches: 3. The germline V gene has CDR1 SGHAT and CDR2 FQDESV (reference sequence). CDR3 nucleotide sequence: TGTGCCAGCAGCTTAGCGGGACAGGGTAGCTACGAGCAGTACTTC. Its protein is CASSLAGQGSYEQYF.

V and J are TRBV11-3 and TRBJ2-2; D perhaps matches TRBD1 (5 bases). V shed 5 bases and J shed 1 base, with 14 bases lying between them. The CDR3 covers 16 residues. The germline V gene encodes CDR1 SGHNT and CDR2 YENEEA. Here the CDR3 reads CASSHRQKKNTGELFF. The DNA for the CDR3 is TGTGCCAGCAGCCACCGACAGAAGAAGAACACCGGGGAGCTGTTTTTT.

This chain uses TRBV6-4 with TRBJ1-1; no definite D call. The CDR3 runs to 13 residues. Per germline, CDR1 MRHNA and CDR2 SNTAGT. Trimming shortened V by 5 bases and J by 1 base, and 8 bases separated the two germline ends. For the CDR3, the DNA is TGTGCCAGCAGTCGGTTGGCGAACACTGAAGCTTTCTTT. Its translation is CASSRLANTEAFF.

This clone was picked up one time. Other DNA sequences in this specimen translate into the identical CDR3. The chain couples TRBV10-1 to TRBJ2-3; TRBD2 is a possible D gene (5 bases). CDR1 is WNHNN, CDR2 SYGVQD, per germline (reference sequence). Trimming pared 2 bases from V and 2 bases from J, leaving 11 bases between. This CDR3 is built from 15 residues. CDR3 amino acids: CASSERSGSTDTQYF. The CDR3 DNA reads as TGCGCCAGCAGTGAGAGAAGCGGATCCACAGATACGCAGTATTTT.

V and J are TRBV4-3 and TRBJ2-7, with 8 nucleotides matching TRBD2. The CDR3 consists of 15 residues. Germline CDR1 LGHNA, CDR2 YSLEER. After removal of 0 bases from V and 4 bases from J, the junction contained 5 bases not matched to a gene. The CDR3 nucleotides read TGCGCCAGCAGCCAAGATCTTACGGGAGGGTACGAGCAGTACTTC. Its translation: CASSQDLTGGYEQYF.

Concerning this clone: Other DNA sequences in the same sample also yield this CDR3. This chain connects TRBV18 to TRBJ2-7; D unclear. V was cut by 6 bases and J by 0 bases, with 9 bases left in between. The germline CDR1 and CDR2 sequences are KGHSH and LQKENI. The CDR3 covers 13 residues. CDR3 sequence reads: CASSPLSSYEQYF. In DNA, the CDR3 is TGTGCCAGCTCCCCGCTTAGCTCCTACGAGCAGTACTTC.

The rearrangement links TRBV4-1 to TRBJ1-3; the D gene is possibly TRBD1 (5 bases). This CDR3 spans 13 amino acids. Germline values: CDR1 MGHRA, CDR2 YSYEKL. V was pared by 4 bases and J by 4 bases, with 8 bases between. This chain's CDR3 is CASSLGGGNTIYF. In DNA form, the CDR3 reads TGCGCCAGCAGCCTTGGGGGGGGAAACACCATATATTTT.

This rearrangement joins TRBV11-3 to TRBJ2-1; the D is unclear. V shed 2 bases and J shed 7 bases, with 6 bases lying between them. CDR1 and CDR2 from the germline V gene are SGHNT and YENEEA. The CDR3 loop spans 12 amino acids. CDR3 sequence reads: CASSLIGNEQFF. The CDR3 coding sequence is TGTGCCAGCAGCTTAATTGGGAATGAGCAGTTCTTC.

The chain employs TRBV6-1 and TRBJ2-2; 9 positions match TRBD1. The junction had 6 bases not matched to a gene; V was cut back by 8 bases and J by 2 bases. This CDR3 is 15 amino acids long. Germline assignment: CDR1 MNHNS and CDR2 SASEGT. CDR3 in amino acids: CASGRTGVNTGELFF. In DNA, the CDR3 is TGTGCCAGCGGCCGGACAGGGGTCAACACCGGGGAGCTGTTTTTT.

The chain couples TRBV7-2 to TRBJ1-6; tentatively, D is TRBD1 (6 bases). CDR3 length: 14 residues. V gave up 3 bases and J gave up 9 bases, with 12 bases separating them. CDR1 and CDR2 (germline): SGHTA, FQGNSA. CDR3 coding DNA: TGTGCCAGCAGCTTGGGGACATTGGGTTCACCCCTCCACTTT. Translated, it gives CASSLGTLGSPLHF. Combining the CDR3 with reference TRBV7-2 and TRBJ1-6 gives the whole variable domain GAGVSQSPSNKVTEKGKDVELRCDPISGHTALYWYRQSLGQGLEFLIYFQGNSAPDKSGLPSDRFSAERTGGSVSTLTIQRTQQEDSAVYLCASSLGTLGSPLHFGNGTRLTVT.

The V gene is TRBV7-2, the J gene TRBJ1-4; 8 positions match TRBD1. This CDR3 comprises 18 residues. In germline, CDR1 is SGHTA, CDR2 FQGNSA. The junction had 9 bases not matched to a gene; V was cut back by 3 bases and J by 0 bases. The CDR3 nucleotides are TGTGCCAGCAGCTTGAAGGGACAGGTGATTGCAACTAATGAAAAACTGTTTTTT. Its protein is CASSLKGQVIATNEKLFF.

The chain combines TRBV7-2 with TRBJ2-1; 14 bases are shared with TRBD2. J gave up 12 bases and V 1 base, and 5 bases lay outside the gene matches. Germline lookup yields CDR1 SGHTA and CDR2 FQGNSA. This CDR3 has 15 residues. CDR3 amino acids: CASSLGQGLAGAQFF. Written as DNA, the CDR3 is TGTGCCAGCAGCTTAGGCCAGGGACTAGCGGGAGCGCAGTTCTTC.

CDR3 amino acids: CASSLASSGDYEQYF. The CDR3 nucleotides read TGTGCCAGCAGTTTAGCCTCTAGCGGGGACTACGAGCAGTACTTC. V usage is TRBV28 and J usage is TRBJ2-7, with TRBD2 matching 9 bases. CDR1 is MDHEN and CDR2 is SYDVKM in the germline V gene. The CDR3 covers 15 residues. V lost 2 bases, J lost 3 bases, and 5 bases stayed unmatched.

Only a few counts were recorded for this clone. The J gene is TRBJ1-3, the V gene TRBV7-9; D is unclear. Looked up from germline, CDR1 is SEHNR and CDR2 is FQNEAQ (reference sequence). The V end was cut by 3 bases, the J end by 8 bases, with 17 bases between. The CDR3 runs to 15 residues. The CDR3 loop is CASSFTMARTDTIYF. CDR3 sequence (DNA): TGTGCCAGCAGCTTCACCATGGCCCGTACGGACACCATATATTTT.

The V call is TRBV19, the J call TRBJ2-3; D possibly corresponds to TRBD2 (5 bases). The CDR3 extends over 14 amino acids. Trimming stripped 4 bases from V and 6 bases from J, with 14 bases between. Looked up from germline, CDR1 is LNHDA and CDR2 is SQIVND (reference sequence). CDR3 amino acids: CASSSSVGSDTQYF. The CDR3, as DNA: TGTGCCAGTAGTAGTAGCGTGGGGTCCGATACGCAGTATTTT.

The chain links TRBV5-1 to TRBJ2-1; 7 bases match TRBD2. Germline assignment: CDR1 SGHRS and CDR2 YFSETQ. CDR3 length equals 16 residues. Trimming cost V 0 bases and J 0 bases; bases outside gene matches: 3. CDR3 in amino acids: CASSLVLAVSYNEQFF. Here the CDR3 DNA reads TGCGCCAGCAGCTTGGTTCTAGCGGTCTCCTACAATGAGCAGTTCTTC.

This clone was counted a few times. The genes are TRBV28 and TRBJ1-4; 8 bases match TRBD1. CDR3 length equals 13 residues. Per the germline V gene, CDR1 is MDHEN and CDR2 is SYDVKM. Trimming at V came to 5 bases and at J to 14 bases, leaving 10 bases not matched to a gene. The CDR3 loop is CASSPRQGAKLFF. The CDR3 region has the DNA TGTGCCAGCAGTCCCCGGCAGGGGGCTAAGCTGTTTTTT. The full variable domain, with the rest looked up from reference TRBV28 and TRBJ1-4, is DVKVTQSSRYLVKRTGEKVFLECVQDMDHENMFWYRQDPGLGLRLIYFSYDVKMKEKGDIPEGYSVSREKKERFSLILESASTNQTSMYLCASSPRQGAKLFFGSGTQLSVL.

The gene calls are TRBV19 and TRBJ1-2, with D possibly being TRBD1 (5 bases). CDR1 LNHDA and CDR2 SQIVND come from the germline V gene (reference sequence). The CDR3 runs to 16 residues. Deletions cut 9 bases from V and 3 bases from J, with 23 bases between. The CDR3 spells CASRKPEQDVYYGYTF. The CDR3 DNA is TGTGCCAGCCGAAAACCGGAACAGGACGTCTACTATGGCTACACCTTC.